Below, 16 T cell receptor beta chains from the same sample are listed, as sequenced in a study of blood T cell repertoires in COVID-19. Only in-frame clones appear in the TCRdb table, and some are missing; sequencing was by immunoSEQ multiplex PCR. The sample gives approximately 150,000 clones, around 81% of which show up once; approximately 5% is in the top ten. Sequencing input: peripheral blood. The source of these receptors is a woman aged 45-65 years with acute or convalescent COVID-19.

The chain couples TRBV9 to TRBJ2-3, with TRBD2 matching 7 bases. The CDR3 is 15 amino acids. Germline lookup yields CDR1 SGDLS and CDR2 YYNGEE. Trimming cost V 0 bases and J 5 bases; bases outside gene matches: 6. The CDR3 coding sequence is TGTGCCAGCAGCGTAGTTGCGGGGGTGGAAGATACGCAGTATTTT. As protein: CASSVVAGVEDTQYF.

The CDR3 loop is CASSPQGSHGGYTF. In DNA, the CDR3 is TGTGCCAGCAGCCCACAGGGGTCCCATGGTGGCTACACCTTC. The genes are TRBV3-1 (or the pseudogene TRBV3-2) and TRBJ1-2; 7 bases are a match to TRBD1. Germline-derived CDR1 and CDR2 are LGHDT and YNNKEL (reference sequence). CDR3 length equals 14 residues. The trim removed 4 bases at V and 7 bases at J, leaving 9 bases unmatched.

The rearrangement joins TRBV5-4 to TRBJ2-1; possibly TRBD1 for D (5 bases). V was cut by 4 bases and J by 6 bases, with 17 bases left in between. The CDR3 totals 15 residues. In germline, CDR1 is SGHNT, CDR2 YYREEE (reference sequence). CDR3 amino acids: CASSARDRAFNEQFF. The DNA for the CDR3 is TGTGCCAGCAGCGCCAGGGATCGTGCCTTCAATGAGCAGTTCTTC.

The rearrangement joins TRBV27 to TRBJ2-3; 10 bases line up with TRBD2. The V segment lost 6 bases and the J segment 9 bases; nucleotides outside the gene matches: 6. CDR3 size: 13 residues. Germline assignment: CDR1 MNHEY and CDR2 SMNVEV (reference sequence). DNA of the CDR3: TGTGCCAGCAGATCTAGCGGGGGCTTAACGCAGTATTTT. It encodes CASRSSGGLTQYF.

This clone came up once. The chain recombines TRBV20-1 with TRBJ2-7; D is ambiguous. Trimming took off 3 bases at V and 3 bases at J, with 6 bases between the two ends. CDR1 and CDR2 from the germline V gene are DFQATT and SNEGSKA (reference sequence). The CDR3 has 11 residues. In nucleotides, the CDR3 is TGCAGTGCTAGTAACAACTACGAGCAGTACTTC. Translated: CSASNNYEQYF.

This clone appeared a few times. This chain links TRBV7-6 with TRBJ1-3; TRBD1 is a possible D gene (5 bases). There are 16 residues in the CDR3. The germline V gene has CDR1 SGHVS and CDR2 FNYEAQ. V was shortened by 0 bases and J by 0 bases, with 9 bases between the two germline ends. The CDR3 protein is CASSLARGSSGNTIYF. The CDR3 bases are TGTGCCAGCAGCTTAGCGCGGGGGAGCTCTGGAAACACCATATATTTT.

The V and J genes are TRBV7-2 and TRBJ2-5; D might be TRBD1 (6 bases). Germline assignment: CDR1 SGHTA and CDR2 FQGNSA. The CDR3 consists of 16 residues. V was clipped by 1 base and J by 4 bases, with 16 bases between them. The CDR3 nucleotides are TGTGCCAGCAGCTTAGAGAGGAGCTGGGGGCGAGAGACCCAGTACTTC. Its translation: CASSLERSWGRETQYF.

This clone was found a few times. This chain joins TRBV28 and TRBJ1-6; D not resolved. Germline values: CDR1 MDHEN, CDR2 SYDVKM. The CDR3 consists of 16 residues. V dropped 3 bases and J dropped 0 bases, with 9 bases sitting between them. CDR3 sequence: CASSLTLDSYNSPLHF. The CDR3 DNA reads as TGTGCCAGCAGTTTGACACTCGACTCCTATAATTCACCCCTCCACTTT. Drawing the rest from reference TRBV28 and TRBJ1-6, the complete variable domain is DVKVTQSSRYLVKRTGEKVFLECVQDMDHENMFWYRQDPGLGLRLIYFSYDVKMKEKGDIPEGYSVSREKKERFSLILESASTNQTSMYLCASSLTLDSYNSPLHFGNGTRLTVT.

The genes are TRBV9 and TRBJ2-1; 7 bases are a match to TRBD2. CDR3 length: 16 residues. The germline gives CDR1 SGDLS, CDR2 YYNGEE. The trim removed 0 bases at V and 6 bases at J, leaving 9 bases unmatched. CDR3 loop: CASSVGGGGGVNEQFF. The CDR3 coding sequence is TGTGCCAGCAGCGTAGGGGGAGGCGGGGGTGTCAATGAGCAGTTCTTC.

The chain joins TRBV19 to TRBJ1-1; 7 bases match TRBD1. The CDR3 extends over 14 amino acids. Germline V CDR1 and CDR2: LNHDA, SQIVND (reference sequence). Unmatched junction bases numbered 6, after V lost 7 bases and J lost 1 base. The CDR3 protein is CASTAGGTNTEAFF. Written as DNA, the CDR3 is TGTGCCAGTACGGCAGGGGGAACGAACACTGAAGCTTTCTTT.

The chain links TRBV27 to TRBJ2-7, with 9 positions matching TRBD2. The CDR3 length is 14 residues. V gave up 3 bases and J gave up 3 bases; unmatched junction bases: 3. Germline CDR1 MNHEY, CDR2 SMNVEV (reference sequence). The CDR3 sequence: CASSFQAGGYEQYF. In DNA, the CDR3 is TGTGCCAGCAGTTTCCAAGCGGGGGGCTACGAGCAGTACTTC.

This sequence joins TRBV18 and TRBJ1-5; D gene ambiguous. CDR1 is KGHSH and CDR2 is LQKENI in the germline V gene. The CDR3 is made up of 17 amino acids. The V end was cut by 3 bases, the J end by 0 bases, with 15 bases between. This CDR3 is CASSPMTLTDSNQPQHF. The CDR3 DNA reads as TGTGCCAGCTCACCCATGACCTTAACAGATAGCAATCAGCCCCAGCATTTT.

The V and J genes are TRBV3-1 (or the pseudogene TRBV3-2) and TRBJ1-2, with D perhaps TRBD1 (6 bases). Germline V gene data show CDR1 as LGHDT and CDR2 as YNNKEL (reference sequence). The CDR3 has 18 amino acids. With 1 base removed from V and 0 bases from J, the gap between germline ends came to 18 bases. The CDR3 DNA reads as TGTGCCAGCAGCCAAGTGACTTCGGGAGGACAGCCTAACTATGGCTACACCTTC. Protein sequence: CASSQVTSGGQPNYGYTF.

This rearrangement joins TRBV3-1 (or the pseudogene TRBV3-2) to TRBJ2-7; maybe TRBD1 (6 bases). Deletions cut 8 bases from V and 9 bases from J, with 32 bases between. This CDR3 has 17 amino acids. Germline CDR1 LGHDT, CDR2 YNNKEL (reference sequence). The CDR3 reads CASPEGSLRGSHDGQYF. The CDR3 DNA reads TGTGCCAGCCCCGAGGGTAGTCTCAGGGGCTCTCATGATGGGCAGTACTTC.

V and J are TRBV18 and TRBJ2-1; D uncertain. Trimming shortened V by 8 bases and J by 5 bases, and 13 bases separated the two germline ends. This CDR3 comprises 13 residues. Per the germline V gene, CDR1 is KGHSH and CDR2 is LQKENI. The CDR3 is CASRESVNNEQFF. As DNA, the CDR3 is TGTGCCAGCCGAGAATCGGTTAACAATGAGCAGTTCTTC. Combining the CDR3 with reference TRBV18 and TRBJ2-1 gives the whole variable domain NAGVMQNPRHLVRRRGQEARLRCSPMKGHSHVYWYRQLPEEGLKFMVYLQKENIIDESGMPKERFSAEFPKEGPSILRIQQVVRGDSAAYFCASRESVNNEQFFGPGTRLTVL.

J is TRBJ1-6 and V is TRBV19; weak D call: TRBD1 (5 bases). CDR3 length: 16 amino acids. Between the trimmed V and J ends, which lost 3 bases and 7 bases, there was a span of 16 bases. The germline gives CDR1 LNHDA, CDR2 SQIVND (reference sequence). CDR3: CASSITSAGMNSPLHF. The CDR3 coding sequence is TGTGCCAGTAGTATTACTTCGGCAGGGATGAATTCACCCCTCCACTTT.